What follows are 14 T cell receptor beta chains derived from one specimen sequenced in a study of beta chain features in type 1 diabetes. Whole-study findings and limits: For Type 1 diabetes patients, all four CD4+ subsets carried TCRB CDR3s that were moderately but significantly shorter.

Sequenced material consisted of expressed TCRB transcripts (all of the isolated RNA was reverse transcribed). The repertoire was sequenced with immunoSEQ multiplex PCR; TCRdb's copy has only in-frame clones and lacks some. The table includes approximately 170,000 clones, approximately 8% detected once. The antigens these receptors bind are not known. The specimen was central memory CD4+ T cells from blood. These receptors originate from a man in his late teens or twenties with type 1 diabetes.

This clone was seen a handful of times. This chain connects TRBV5-1 to TRBJ2-1; TRBD2 matches 12 bases. Germline CDR1 is SGHRS and CDR2 is YFSETQ. Trimming at V came to 2 bases and at J to 8 bases, leaving 8 bases not matched to a gene. The CDR3 loop spans 16 amino acids. For the CDR3, the DNA is TGCGCCAGCAGCTTACTAGCGGGGGGCACGATCGATGAGCAGTTCTTC. Residues: CASSLLAGGTIDEQFF.

V and J are TRBV9 and TRBJ1-2; D is unresolved. The CDR3 consists of 14 residues. Trimming took off 0 bases at V and 6 bases at J, with 12 bases between the two ends. Germline V gene data show CDR1 as SGDLS and CDR2 as YYNGEE. The CDR3 DNA follows: TGTGCCAGCAGCGTAGGAGGGCCAATCGATGGCTACACCTTC. This translates into CASSVGGPIDGYTF.

The chain joins TRBV7-9 to TRBJ1-6, with TRBD1 as a possible D gene (5 bases). The germline V gene encodes CDR1 SEHNR and CDR2 FQNEAQ (reference sequence). The CDR3 has 14 residues. V was clipped by 1 base and J by 11 bases, with 12 bases between them. The CDR3 coding sequence is TGTGCCAGCAGCTTAGACACCGGGGGGACACCCCTCCACTTT. Its protein is CASSLDTGGTPLHF.

A few counts support this clone. The chain joins TRBV27 to TRBJ2-7, with 9 positions matching TRBD1. The ends lost 6 bases at V and 8 bases at J; junction bases unmatched: 11. This CDR3 has 14 residues. Looked up from germline, CDR1 is MNHEY and CDR2 is SMNVEV (reference sequence). The CDR3 DNA follows: TGTGCCAGCAGCGAGAGACAGGGGGGTCTGCAGCAGTACTTC. Translation: CASSERQGGLQQYF.

This chain joins TRBV9 and TRBJ2-3; 10 positions agree with TRBD2. Germline CDR1 is SGDLS and CDR2 is YYNGEE. The CDR3 extends over 15 amino acids. J lost 1 base, V lost 5 bases, and 4 bases had no gene match. The CDR3 nucleotides are TGTGCCAGCAGTGTCGGGACTAGCGGCACAGATACGCAGTATTTT. It yields the protein CASSVGTSGTDTQYF.

This clone has only a few counts. The CDR3 loop reads CASSYSGNTDTQYF. The CDR3 DNA follows: TGTGCCAGCAGTTACTCGGGCAACACAGATACGCAGTATTTT. This sequence joins TRBV6-5 and TRBJ2-3; D remains unclear. CDR3 length equals 14 residues. V was pared by 0 bases and J by 2 bases, with 6 bases between. Germline V gene data show CDR1 as MNHEY and CDR2 as SVGAGI.

This clone was detected many times. CDR3 nucleotide sequence: TGTGCCAGTAGCCAGGGGTACACAGATACGCAGTATTTT. Protein sequence: CASSQGYTDTQYF. This chain joins TRBV19 and TRBJ2-3, with D tentatively TRBD1 (6 bases). This CDR3 comprises 13 residues. V lost 6 bases to trimming and J lost 2 bases, with 9 bases between them. Germline V gives CDR1 LNHDA, CDR2 SQIVND (reference sequence).

This clone has just a few counts. The rearrangement links TRBV11-2 to TRBJ2-2; TRBD1 agrees at 7 bases. This CDR3 comprises 16 residues. With 5 bases clipped from V and 0 bases from J, the junction kept 6 bases outside the gene matches. Germline CDR1 reads SGHAT; CDR2 reads FQNNGV. DNA of the CDR3: TGTGCCAGCAGCCACCGACAGGGCCCGAACACCGGGGAGCTGTTTTTT. Its translation: CASSHRQGPNTGELFF.

This clone showed up just a few times. The V call is TRBV10-3, the J call TRBJ1-2; D gene ambiguous. The length of the CDR3 is 14 residues. The V gene's germline CDR1 is ENHRY and CDR2 SYGVKD. The V and J ends lost 2 bases and 0 bases respectively, with 7 bases between them. This CDR3 is CAISEQVSNYGYTF. The CDR3 DNA follows: TGTGCCATCAGTGAGCAGGTCTCTAACTATGGCTACACCTTC.

This clone was seen a handful of times. The V gene is TRBV2, the J gene TRBJ1-2; weak D call: TRBD1 (6 bases). Trimming removed 6 bases at V and 4 bases at J, with 9 bases between. CDR1 SNHLY and CDR2 FYNNEI come from the germline V gene. This CDR3 spans 12 amino acids. CDR3 residues: CASRDRIYGYTF. Written as DNA, the CDR3 is TGTGCCAGCAGAGACAGGATCTATGGCTACACCTTC.

This clone was recorded at least ten times. The J gene is TRBJ2-5, the V gene TRBV7-2; TRBD2 is a possible D gene (5 bases). Germline V CDR1 and CDR2: SGHTA, FQGNSA. The V end was cut by 5 bases, the J end by 5 bases, with 18 bases between. CDR3 length equals 15 residues. The CDR3 DNA is TGTGCCAGCAGCATCCTGGGAGTCTTCGGGGAGACCCAGTACTTC. Protein sequence: CASSILGVFGETQYF. The full variable domain, with the rest looked up from reference TRBV7-2 and TRBJ2-5, is GAGVSQSPSNKVTEKGKDVELRCDPISGHTALYWYRQSLGQGLEFLIYFQGNSAPDKSGLPSDRFSAERTGGSVSTLTIQRTQQEDSAVYLCASSILGVFGETQYFGPGTRLLVL.

This clone showed up just a few times. This sequence joins TRBV25-1 and TRBJ1-1; D call uncertain. Germline V gives CDR1 MGHDK, CDR2 SYGVNS. The germline V and J ends were trimmed by 2 bases and 1 base, with 11 bases remaining between them. The CDR3 extends over 15 amino acids. The CDR3 region is CASSEGTGRNTEAFF. The CDR3 coding sequence is TGTGCCAGCAGTGAAGGAACGGGGAGGAACACTGAAGCTTTCTTT.

This chain joins TRBV5-6 and TRBJ2-7; maybe TRBD1 (5 bases). The CDR3 extends over 11 amino acids. V lost 1 base to trimming and J lost 7 bases, with 6 bases between them. Per the germline V gene, CDR1 is SGHDT and CDR2 is YYEEEE. The CDR3, as DNA: TGTGCCAGCAGCTTGAGGGGAGAGCAGTACTTC. Its protein product is CASSLRGEQYF.

A few counts support this clone. The J gene is TRBJ2-5, the V gene TRBV27, with TRBD1 identical over 10 bases. V was clipped by 3 bases and J by 5 bases; unmatched bases: 9. Looked up from germline, CDR1 is MNHEY and CDR2 is SMNVEV (reference sequence). The CDR3 loop spans 16 amino acids. In DNA, the CDR3 is TGTGCCAGCAGTTTCGGGACAGGGGTGCTTGGCGAGACCCAGTACTTC. It translates to CASSFGTGVLGETQYF.